What follows are 14 T cell receptor beta chains derived from one specimen sequenced in a study of blood T cell repertoires in COVID-19. Assay used: immunoSEQ multiplex PCR; TCRdb lists only in-frame clones, some missing. The sample carries 100,000 or so clones, 85% recorded once. Sequencing input: peripheral blood. These receptors originate from a man aged 45-65 years with active or convalescent COVID-19.

The rearrangement links TRBV5-5 to TRBJ2-2; 11 bases fit TRBD2. Germline V gene data show CDR1 as SGHKS and CDR2 as YYEKEE (reference sequence). This CDR3 has 14 amino acids. V was clipped by 4 bases and J by 7 bases; unmatched bases: 3. The CDR3 loop reads CASSGTSGSGELFF. Written as DNA, the CDR3 is TGTGCCAGCAGCGGAACTAGCGGGAGCGGGGAGCTGTTTTTT.

J is TRBJ2-2 and V is TRBV10-1; D not certain. Germline lookup yields CDR1 WNHNN and CDR2 SYGVQD (reference sequence). The CDR3 runs to 13 residues. Trimming pared 0 bases from V and 5 bases from J, leaving 4 bases between. DNA of the CDR3: TGCGCCAGCAGTGAGTCCAGGACCGGGGAGCTGTTTTTT. It encodes CASSESRTGELFF.

This clone was recorded once. The CDR3 sequence is CATSARTRQETQYF. CDR3 sequence (DNA): TGTGCCACCAGTGCCCGGACACGCCAAGAGACCCAGTACTTC. The chain joins TRBV24-1 to TRBJ2-5; possibly TRBD1 for D (5 bases). Germline CDR1 reads KGHDR; CDR2 reads SFDVKD. The length of the CDR3 is 14 residues. The V and J ends lost 5 bases and 1 base respectively, with 10 bases between them.

The CDR3 bases are TGTGCCAGCAGCCCCTCCGGGGGGGGTAGCGGCTACGAGCAGTACTTC. Its protein product is CASSPSGGGSGYEQYF. V gene TRBV7-3 combines with J gene TRBJ2-7, with 8 nucleotides matching TRBD2. The CDR3 has 16 residues. Germline CDR1 is SGHTA and CDR2 is FQGTGA. V was pared by 5 bases and J by 3 bases, with 12 bases of the junction left unmatched.

The V gene is TRBV5-1, the J gene TRBJ1-1; D might be TRBD1 (5 bases). Germline V gene data show CDR1 as SGHRS and CDR2 as YFSETQ. The CDR3 extends over 14 amino acids. Trimming left V 0 bases short and J 1 base short, with 7 bases between. The CDR3 DNA reads TGCGCCAGCAGCTTGGATGGGGCGAACACTGAAGCTTTCTTT. It specifies CASSLDGANTEAFF.

The chain joins TRBV2 to TRBJ2-7, with D possibly matching TRBD2 (7 bases). The CDR3 sequence is 13 residues long. V was trimmed by 9 bases and J by 4 bases, leaving 16 bases between them. Germline-derived CDR1 and CDR2 are SNHLY and FYNNEI. The CDR3 DNA sequence: TGTGCCAGTGGGGGGGCACTACCATACGAGCAGTACTTC. This sequence encodes CASGGALPYEQYF.

This sequence joins TRBV7-2 and TRBJ2-3, with TRBD1 identical over 8 bases. The germline CDR1 and CDR2 sequences are SGHTA and FQGNSA. V lost 5 bases to trimming and J lost 4 bases; unmatched junction nucleotides: 14. This CDR3 region has 17 residues. The CDR3, as DNA: TGTGCCAGCAGCCCAGACAGGGGAGAGAGCGGATCAGATACGCAGTATTTT. Protein product: CASSPDRGESGSDTQYF.

This chain joins TRBV5-8 and TRBJ1-2, with D possibly being TRBD1 (6 bases). Germline loops: CDR1 SGHTS, CDR2 YDEGEE. The V end lost 7 bases, the J end lost 5 bases, and 12 bases lay between the germline ends. This CDR3 has 12 residues. The CDR3 loop reads CASSQGGYGYTF. As DNA, the CDR3 is TGTGCCAGCTCACAGGGTGGGTATGGCTACACCTTC.

J is TRBJ1-2 and V is TRBV10-3, with D possibly TRBD1 on 5 matching bases. Trimming took 5 bases from V and 10 from J, leaving 17 bases between them. The CDR3 spans 13 residues. Germline lookup yields CDR1 ENHRY and CDR2 SYGVKD. The CDR3 DNA reads TGTGCCATCAGTCAGGACGGGGACTCAGACTACACCTTC. This sequence encodes CAISQDGDSDYTF.

The V gene is TRBV21-1, the J gene TRBJ1-5; the DNA was not compared with TRBD1, the D call given in the table. TRBV21-1 corresponds to a pseudogene. This CDR3 region has 17 residues. CDR3 in DNA: TGTGCCAGCAGCAAAGTGCCGGGACAGGGGGTAGATCAGCCCCAGCATTTT. It encodes CASSKVPGQGVDQPQHF.

This clone was detected once. This chain links TRBV14 with TRBJ2-5; 11 bases are shared with TRBD2. The germline gives CDR1 SGHDN, CDR2 FVKESK. V gave up 0 bases and J gave up 2 bases; unmatched junction bases: 8. The CDR3 runs to 18 residues. The CDR3 DNA reads TGTGCCAGCAGCCAAGAGAGATGGACTAGCGGGCGACAAGAGACCCAGTACTTC. Its protein is CASSQERWTSGRQETQYF.

The chain carries TRBV6-5 and TRBJ1-1; the D is unclear. Germline CDR1 reads MNHEY; CDR2 reads SVGAGI. Trimming took 5 bases from V and 1 from J, leaving 5 bases between them. The CDR3 covers 12 residues. The CDR3 sequence: CASSLRNTEAFF. The CDR3 nucleotides read TGTGCCAGCAGTCTAAGGAACACTGAAGCTTTCTTT.

The rearrangement links TRBV5-1 to TRBJ2-1; D remains ambiguous. The CDR3 length is 15 residues. Looked up from germline, CDR1 is SGHRS and CDR2 is YFSETQ. The germline V and J ends were trimmed by 4 bases and 6 bases, with 17 bases remaining between them. CDR3 nucleotides: TGCGCCAGCAGCCCAACAGAAGGCCGTACCAATGAGCAGTTCTTC. Its protein product is CASSPTEGRTNEQFF. Using reference TRBV5-1 and TRBJ2-1 for the parts outside the CDR3, the full variable domain is KAGVTQTPRYLIKTRGQQVTLSCSPISGHRSVSWYQQTPGQGLQFLFEYFSETQRNKGNFPGRFSGRQFSNSRSEMNVSTLELGDSALYLCASSPTEGRTNEQFFGPGTRLTVL.

CDR3 sequence: CASSARDRGGGTEAFF. In DNA form, the CDR3 reads TGTGCCAGCAGCGCCCGGGACAGGGGAGGAGGGACTGAAGCTTTCTTT. J is TRBJ1-1 and V is TRBV11-3; 10 nucleotides match TRBD1. This CDR3 spans 16 amino acids. The V segment lost 5 bases and the J segment 5 bases; nucleotides outside the gene matches: 11. The germline V gene has CDR1 SGHNT and CDR2 YENEEA. Variable domain in full (rest from reference TRBV11-3 and TRBJ1-1): EAGVVQSPRYKIIEKKQPVAFWCNPISGHNTLYWYLQNLGQGPELLIRYENEEAVDDSQLPKDRFSAERLKGVDSTLKIQPAELGDSAVYLCASSARDRGGGTEAFFGQGTRLTVV.